Below, 21 T cell receptor beta chains from the same sample are listed, as sequenced in a study of blood T cell repertoires in COVID-19. The repertoire was sequenced with immunoSEQ multiplex PCR; TCRdb's copy has only in-frame clones and lacks some. The table records roughly 230,000 clones, around 90% of them present only once. The sequenced sample was peripheral blood. The receptors were sampled from a man aged 30-40 years with COVID-19, enrolled during active disease.

The rearrangement links TRBV3-1 (or the pseudogene TRBV3-2) to TRBJ1-2; weak D call: TRBD1 (6 bases). The germline CDR1 and CDR2 sequences are LGHDT and YNNKEL (reference sequence). V shed 0 bases and J shed 2 bases, with 10 bases lying between them. The CDR3 has 15 amino acids. As DNA, the CDR3 is TGTGCCAGCAGCCAAGATCTTCAGGGGAACTATGGCTACACCTTC. Protein: CASSQDLQGNYGYTF.

The chain is built from TRBV27 and TRBJ2-7, with TRBD1 identical over 7 bases. V lost 3 bases to trimming and J lost 0 bases; unmatched junction nucleotides: 14. The CDR3 loop spans 18 amino acids. Germline CDR1 and CDR2: MNHEY and SMNVEV (reference sequence). Here the CDR3 DNA reads TGTGCCAGCAGTTTGCTCCGACAGGGTCTTCGGACCTCCTACGAGCAGTACTTC. It encodes CASSLLRQGLRTSYEQYF.

This chain connects TRBV19 to TRBJ1-5; 7 bases match TRBD1. The CDR3 covers 13 residues. CDR1 is LNHDA, CDR2 SQIVND, per germline (reference sequence). Trimming removed 4 bases from V and 7 bases from J; junction bases left unmatched: 4. The CDR3: CASSTRQGQPQHF. As DNA, the CDR3 is TGTGCCAGTAGTACCCGACAGGGCCAGCCCCAGCATTTT.

The rearrangement links TRBV6-5 to TRBJ1-3, with D possibly TRBD1 on 6 matching bases. Trimming stripped 6 bases from V and 1 base from J, with 13 bases between. This CDR3 is built from 15 residues. In germline, CDR1 is MNHEY, CDR2 SVGAGI. CDR3 protein: CASSHTGTSGNTIYF. The CDR3 bases are TGTGCCAGCAGCCACACAGGGACATCTGGAAACACCATATATTTT.

The V gene is TRBV28, the J gene TRBJ1-2, with D possibly being TRBD1 (6 bases). CDR1 and CDR2 from the germline V gene are MDHEN and SYDVKM. V lost 4 bases to trimming and J lost 4 bases, with 16 bases between them. This CDR3 has 15 amino acids. Here the CDR3 reads CASSSDSSRFYGYTF. CDR3 DNA: TGTGCCAGCAGTTCGGACAGCAGCCGATTCTATGGCTACACCTTC.

The chain recombines TRBV7-6 with TRBJ1-1, with D unclear. The germline gives CDR1 SGHVS, CDR2 FNYEAQ. Between the trimmed V and J ends, which lost 1 base and 3 bases, there was a span of 6 bases. The CDR3 loop spans 13 amino acids. CDR3 DNA sequence: TGTGCCAGCAGCTTAGGGCCCGACACTGAAGCTTTCTTT. Translation: CASSLGPDTEAFF.

The chain combines TRBV2 with TRBJ2-1; D is uncertain. Per the germline V gene, CDR1 is SNHLY and CDR2 is FYNNEI. This CDR3 is 12 amino acids long. The ends were cut back, 6 bases at V and 4 bases at J, with 7 bases in the middle. The CDR3, as DNA: TGTGCCAGCAGCCAGGATTACAATGAGCAGTTCTTC. It translates to CASSQDYNEQFF. The full variable domain, rest sourced from reference TRBV2 and TRBJ2-1, is EPEVTQTPSHQVTQMGQEVILRCVPISNHLYFYWYRQILGQKVEFLVSFYNNEISEKSEIFDDQFSVERPDGSNFTLKIRSTKLEDSAMYFCASSQDYNEQFFGPGTRLTVL.

J is TRBJ2-4 and V is TRBV5-6; no reliable D call. Trimming left V 3 bases short and J 1 base short, with 8 bases between. Germline values: CDR1 SGHDT, CDR2 YYEEEE. The CDR3 spans 14 residues. The CDR3 protein is CASSSSAAKNIQYF. The CDR3 nucleotides read TGTGCCAGCAGCTCCTCAGCGGCCAAAAACATTCAGTACTTC.

The gene calls are TRBV28 and TRBJ2-3, with 9 nucleotides matching TRBD1. V shed 3 bases and J 1 base; nucleotides not matched to a gene: 8. This CDR3 is 17 amino acids long. Germline assignment: CDR1 MDHEN and CDR2 SYDVKM. The CDR3 DNA reads as TGTGCCAGCAGTTTTCCCCGGGACAGGGAGGGCACAGATACGCAGTATTTT. Its translation is CASSFPRDREGTDTQYF.

This chain joins TRBV13 and TRBJ1-5; D uncertain. Germline CDR1 and CDR2: PRHDT and FYEKMQ (reference sequence). The V and J ends lost 3 bases and 7 bases respectively, with 7 bases between them. The CDR3 consists of 12 residues. CDR3 coding DNA: TGTGCCAGCAGCTTTGCCCGGCAGCCCCAGCATTTT. This encodes CASSFARQPQHF.

CDR3 sequence: CASSIFAQGGMEPQHF. DNA of the CDR3: TGTGCCAGTAGTATCTTCGCCCAGGGGGGTATGGAGCCCCAGCATTTT. V usage is TRBV19 and J usage is TRBJ1-5, with TRBD1 matching 7 bases. The V and J ends lost 3 bases and 8 bases, in that order; junction bases with no gene match: 13. Germline V lookup: CDR1 LNHDA, CDR2 SQIVND (reference sequence). The CDR3 totals 16 residues. Together with reference TRBV19 and TRBJ1-5, the CDR3 gives the full variable domain: DGGITQSPKYLFRKEGQNVTLSCEQNLNHDAMYWYRQDPGQGLRLIYYSQIVNDFQKGDIAEGYSVSREKKESFPLTVTSAQKNPTAFYLCASSIFAQGGMEPQHFGDGTRLSIL.

This clone appeared a single time. The chain joins TRBV7-2 to TRBJ1-1; perhaps TRBD1 as D (5 bases). V was cut by 2 bases and J by 4 bases, with 11 bases left in between. Germline V gene sequence: CDR1 SGHTA, CDR2 FQGNSA. This CDR3 has 14 amino acids. The CDR3 is CASSLKQVATEAFF. The CDR3 bases are TGTGCCAGCAGCTTAAAACAGGTGGCCACTGAAGCTTTCTTT.

V and J are TRBV6-5 and TRBJ1-2; 8 bases line up with TRBD1. Germline CDR1 is MNHEY and CDR2 is SVGAGI. Trimming removed 6 bases from V and 8 bases from J; junction bases left unmatched: 8. The CDR3 loop spans 13 amino acids. CDR3 protein: CASSLGQGGGYTF. Here the CDR3 DNA reads TGTGCCAGCAGCCTTGGACAGGGTGGCGGCTACACCTTC.

V gene TRBV5-1 combines with J gene TRBJ2-1; 9 bases line up with TRBD2. Unmatched junction bases numbered 7, after V lost 4 bases and J lost 5 bases. This CDR3 comprises 15 residues. CDR1 and CDR2 from the germline V gene are SGHRS and YFSETQ. CDR3 in DNA: TGCGCCAGCAGCACTTATAGCGGGGGACACAATGAGCAGTTCTTC. This gives the protein CASSTYSGGHNEQFF.

In DNA form, the CDR3 reads TGCGCCAGCAGCTTGCAAGGTAGCGTAGAAGAGACCCAGTACTTC. Its protein is CASSLQGSVEETQYF. The chain employs TRBV5-1 and TRBJ2-5, with TRBD2 as a possible D gene (5 bases). The CDR3 loop spans 15 amino acids. The V end was cut by 1 base, the J end by 3 bases, with 13 bases between. The V gene's germline CDR1 is SGHRS and CDR2 YFSETQ.

The chain uses TRBV25-1 and TRBJ1-5; D unresolved. This CDR3 region has 12 residues. Germline V gene data show CDR1 as MGHDK and CDR2 as SYGVNS. Trimming cost V 3 bases and J 9 bases, with 9 bases left between them. CDR3: CASSEYAGPQHF. The CDR3 nucleotides read TGTGCCAGCAGTGAGTACGCCGGGCCCCAGCATTTT. Combining the CDR3 with reference TRBV25-1 and TRBJ1-5 gives the whole variable domain EADIYQTPRYLVIGTGKKITLECSQTMGHDKMYWYQQDPGMELHLIHYSYGVNSTEKGDLSSESTVSRIRTEHFPLTLESARPSHTSQYLCASSEYAGPQHFGDGTRLSIL.

The chain recombines TRBV7-9 with TRBJ1-4, with 8 bases identical to TRBD1. The germline CDR1 and CDR2 sequences are SEHNR and FQNEAQ (reference sequence). J was trimmed by 7 bases and V by 5 bases; bases with no gene match: 3. The CDR3 spans 13 residues. Here the CDR3 reads CASSQTGVEKLFF. CDR3 in DNA: TGTGCCAGCAGCCAGACAGGGGTTGAAAAACTGTTTTTT.

This rearrangement joins TRBV7-9 to TRBJ1-1, with TRBD1 matching 10 bases. This CDR3 contains 17 residues. Germline V gene lookup returns CDR1 SEHNR and CDR2 FQNEAQ (reference sequence). V gave up 5 bases and J gave up 1 base; unmatched junction bases: 10. CDR3 nucleotides: TGTGCCAGCAGCAATCGTGGGGACAGGGGCCGGAACACTGAAGCTTTCTTT. Translating it yields CASSNRGDRGRNTEAFF.

J is TRBJ1-1 and V is TRBV19; D is undetermined. Trimming pared 3 bases from V and 0 bases from J, leaving 11 bases between. The germline gives CDR1 LNHDA, CDR2 SQIVND (reference sequence). This CDR3 comprises 15 residues. As DNA, the CDR3 is TGTGCCAGTAGTATCCAGATAACCATGAACACTGAAGCTTTCTTT. It encodes CASSIQITMNTEAFF.

V usage is TRBV7-7 and J usage is TRBJ2-1, with TRBD2 identical over 10 bases. Germline V lookup: CDR1 SSHAT, CDR2 FNYEAQ (reference sequence). CDR3 length equals 14 residues. The J segment lost 8 bases and the V segment lost 2 bases, leaving 3 bases of the junction unmatched. The CDR3 protein is CASSLSSGSHEQFF. The CDR3 DNA is TGTGCCAGCAGCTTATCTAGCGGGAGCCATGAGCAGTTCTTC. The entire variable domain, with the rest obtained from reference TRBV7-7 and TRBJ2-1, is as follows: GAGVSQSPRYKVTKRGQDVTLRCDPISSHATLYWYQQALGQGPEFLTYFNYEAQPDKSGLPSDRFSAERPEGSISTLTIQRTEQRDSAMYRCASSLSSGSHEQFFGPGTRLTVL.

The rearrangement links TRBV12-3 or TRBV12-4 to TRBJ1-2, with 8 positions matching TRBD1. CDR3 length equals 13 residues. V was clipped by 1 base and J by 8 bases; unmatched bases: 3. The CDR3 reads CASSLGQGIGYTF. In DNA, the CDR3 is TGTGCCAGCAGTTTAGGACAGGGGATCGGCTACACCTTC.